A selection of T cell receptor beta chains follows, all from one sample in a study of glioma-infiltrating T cells after dendritic cell vaccination. Assay used: immunoSEQ multiplex PCR; TCRdb lists only in-frame clones, some missing. The repertoire holds about 63,000 clones, over 75% seen once, with roughly 8.5% in the top ten. The input for sequencing was blood, taken after dendritic cell vaccination. Receptors were obtained from a human donor with glioblastoma. Both conserved end residues are part of each CDR3. Fields, in order: J gene, clone size, D gene, V gene, CDR3 DNA, CDR3 protein. The D gene is left open where the match is weak. Clone size is stated in some rows and not others, as once, few, many or a class when expanded.

TRBJ1-1 once - TRBV2 TGTGCCAGCAGTAAACAGCAGAACACTGAAGCTTTCTTT CASSKQQNTEAFF
TRBJ2-1 few - TRBV30 TGTGCCTGGAGGTCGCTGGTTCTGAGTGAGCAGTTCTTC CAWRSLVLSEQFF
TRBJ1-6 - - TRBV6-5 TGTGCCAGCAGTTACGCGGCGACCTCACCCCTCCACTTT CASSYAATSPLHF
TRBJ2-3 - - TRBV18 TGTGCCAGCTCACCAGAGGTCCCCCCAGATACGCAGTATTTT CASSPEVPPDTQYF
TRBJ2-2 - - TRBV11-3 TGTGCCAGCCGAACAGGGTCCGGGGAGCTGTTTTTT CASRTGSGELFF
TRBJ1-6 - TRBD1 TRBV5-1 TGCGCCAGCAGCTTGTCCAGGGGGCAGAATTCACCCCTCCACTTT CASSLSRGQNSPLHF
TRBJ2-1 once TRBD2 TRBV10-3 TGTGCCATACTAGCGGGGGGGAGTAATGAGCAGTTCTTC CAILAGGSNEQFF
TRBJ2-1 once TRBD2 TRBV7-8 TGTGCCAGCAGCCCCGGACTAGCTTATAATGAGCAGTTCTTC CASSPGLAYNEQFF
TRBJ2-7 - - TRBV27 TGTGCCAGCAGTCTCAAACTAGACGGGGAGCAGTACTTC CASSLKLDGEQYF
TRBJ2-2 - - TRBV6-1 TGTGCCAGCAGTGAAGCGCGTGGGCGCCTACTCCCCTCTCGGAGGACCGGGGAGCTGTTTTTT CASSEARGRLLPSRRTGELFF
TRBJ1-6 - - TRBV6-5 TGTGCCAGCAGACAGGGAGATTCACCCCTCCACTTT CASRQGDSPLHF
TRBJ2-2 - TRBD2 TRBV27 TGTGCCAGCAGTGGGACTAGCGGGGGGTACGGGGAGCTGTTTTTT CASSGTSGGYGELFF
TRBJ2-5 - TRBD1 TRBV5-6 TGTGCCAGCAGCTTGGGGACAGGGGTGGGAGAGACCCAGTACTTC CASSLGTGVGETQYF
TRBJ2-1 - - TRBV13 TGTGCCAGCAGCTTATTAGGAACAGTTGGCTCCTACAATGAGCAGTTCTTC CASSLLGTVGSYNEQFF
TRBJ2-1 - TRBD1 TRBV4-3 TGCGCCAGCAGCCGGGGACAGGGGGATGAGCAGTTCTTC CASSRGQGDEQFF
TRBJ2-1 - TRBD1 TRBV5-4 TGTGCCAGCAGCTTGGGGGACAGGGGGAGCGATGAGCAGTTCTTC CASSLGDRGSDEQFF
TRBJ2-7 - TRBD1 TRBV18 TGTGCCAGCTCACTATTCCAGACAGGGAACCACGAGCAGTACTTC CASSLFQTGNHEQYF